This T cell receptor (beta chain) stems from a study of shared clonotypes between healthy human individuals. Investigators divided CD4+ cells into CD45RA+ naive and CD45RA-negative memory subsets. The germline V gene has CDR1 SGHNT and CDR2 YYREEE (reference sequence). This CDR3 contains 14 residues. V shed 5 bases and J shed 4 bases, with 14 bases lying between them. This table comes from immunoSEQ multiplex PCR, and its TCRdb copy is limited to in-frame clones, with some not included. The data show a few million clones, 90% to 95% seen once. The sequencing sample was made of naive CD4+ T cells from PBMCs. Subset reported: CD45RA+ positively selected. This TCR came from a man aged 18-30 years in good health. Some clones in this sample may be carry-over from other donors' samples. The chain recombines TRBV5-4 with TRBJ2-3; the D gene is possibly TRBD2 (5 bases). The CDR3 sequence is CASREAWGSDTQYF. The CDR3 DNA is TGTGCCAGCAGGGAGGCTTGGGGATCAGATACGCAGTATTTT.